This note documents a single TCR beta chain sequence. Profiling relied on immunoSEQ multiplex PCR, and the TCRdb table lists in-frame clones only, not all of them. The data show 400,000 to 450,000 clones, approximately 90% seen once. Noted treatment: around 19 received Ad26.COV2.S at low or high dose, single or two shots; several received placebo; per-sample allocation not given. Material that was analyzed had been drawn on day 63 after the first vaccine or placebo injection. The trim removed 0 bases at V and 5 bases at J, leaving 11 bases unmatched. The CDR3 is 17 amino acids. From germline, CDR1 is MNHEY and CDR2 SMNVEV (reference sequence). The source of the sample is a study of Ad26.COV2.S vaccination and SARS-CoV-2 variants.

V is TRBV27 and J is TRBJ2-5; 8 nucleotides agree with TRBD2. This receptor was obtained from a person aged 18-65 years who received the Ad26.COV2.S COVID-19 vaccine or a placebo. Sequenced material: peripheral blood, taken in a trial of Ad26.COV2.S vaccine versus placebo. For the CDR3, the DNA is TGTGCCAGCAGTTTATCACCCCCGGGGGGGCGCATGGAGACCCAGTACTTC. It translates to CASSLSPPGGRMETQYF.